The rows below give T cell receptor beta chains drawn from one sample of a study of T cell responses to AZD1222 COVID-19 vaccine. Clones were read by immunoSEQ multiplex PCR, and TCRdb kept only the in-frame ones, dropping some. The data contain 200,000 or so clones, 80% to 95% of them singletons. Material: peripheral blood, obtained 28 days after the second AZD1222 dose. The receptors come from an adult who received the AZD1222 COVID-19 vaccine. CDR3s include the opening cysteine and the closing phenylalanine or tryptophan. D genes are given only for firm matches. The size entry is marked missing in some rows and otherwise reads once, few, many or a size class.

d_call j_call clone_size v_call cdr3_aa cdr3_nt
- TRBJ1-6 - TRBV6-1 CASSDSLSSSPLHF TGTGCCAGCAGTGATAGTTTATCCAGTTCACCCCTCCACTTT
- TRBJ2-7 - TRBV3-1/TRBV3-2 CASSQSSYEQYF TGTGCCAGCAGCCAGAGCTCCTACGAGCAGTACTTC
TRBD1 TRBJ1-2 - TRBV18 CASSPLGQAFQGDYGYTF TGTGCCAGCTCACCACTGGGACAGGCCTTCCAGGGCGACTATGGCTACACCTTC
- TRBJ1-4 - TRBV18 CASSAGDIATNEKLFF TGTGCCAGCTCCGCGGGGGACATAGCAACTAATGAAAAACTGTTTTTT
- TRBJ2-7 - TRBV19 CASTERANSYEQYF TGTGCCAGTACGGAGAGGGCCAACTCCTACGAGCAGTACTTC
- TRBJ1-2 - TRBV6-5 CASTPSQSNYGYTF TGTGCCAGCACCCCGAGCCAATCTAACTATGGCTACACCTTC
TRBD1 TRBJ1-6 - TRBV19 CASKETGAADGSPLHF TGTGCCAGTAAGGAGACAGGGGCAGCAGATGGTTCACCCCTCCACTTT
- TRBJ1-1 - TRBV9 CASSPQVMNTEAFF TGTGCCAGCAGCCCTCAGGTGATGAACACTGAAGCTTTCTTT
- TRBJ2-1 - TRBV6-2/TRBV6-3 CASSDQGVPGFSYNEQFF TGTGCCAGCAGTGATCAAGGAGTCCCAGGTTTTTCCTACAATGAGCAGTTCTTC
- TRBJ1-5 - TRBV2 CASSEPDYQPQHF TGTGCCAGCAGTGAACCAGACTATCAGCCCCAGCATTTT
- TRBJ1-1 - TRBV7-2 CASSFLDSQAAFF TGTGCCAGCAGCTTCTTGGACAGCCAGGCGGCTTTCTTT
TRBD1 TRBJ1-5 once TRBV7-2 CASSPTGVGNQPQHF TGTGCCAGCAGCCCCACAGGGGTGGGCAATCAGCCCCAGCATTTT
- TRBJ1-1 - TRBV18 CASSVEGSNTEAFF TGTGCCAGCTCAGTGGAGGGGTCGAACACTGAAGCTTTCTTT
- TRBJ1-2 - TRBV3-1/TRBV3-2 CASSQTDAGYTF TGTGCCAGCAGCCAGACGGACGCGGGCTACACCTTC
- TRBJ2-7 - TRBV10-3 CAISEELDSYEQYF TGTGCCATCAGTGAAGAACTAGACAGCTACGAGCAGTACTTC
- TRBJ1-1 - TRBV10-3 CAITKDKNTEAFF TGTGCCATCACGAAGGACAAGAACACTGAAGCTTTCTTT
- TRBJ2-5 once TRBV7-9 CASSFPSIGGETQYF TGTGCCAGCAGCTTCCCTTCGATCGGAGGAGAGACCCAGTACTTC
- TRBJ2-1 - TRBV7-9 CASSGLANEQFF TGTGCCAGCAGCGGACTGGCGAATGAGCAGTTCTTC
TRBD2 TRBJ2-7 - TRBV6-5 CASSYREGPYEQYF TGTGCCAGCAGTTACAGGGAGGGTCCCTACGAGCAGTACTTC
TRBD2 TRBJ2-1 - TRBV6-5 CASSYAGVSPNEQFF TGTGCCAGCAGTTACGCGGGGGTGAGCCCCAATGAGCAGTTCTTC
TRBD2 TRBJ2-1 - TRBV13 CASRSRAGGREQFF TGTGCCAGCAGGAGTAGGGCGGGGGGTAGGGAGCAGTTCTTC
- TRBJ1-1 - TRBV6-5 CASSLARAGTEAFF TGTGCCAGCAGCCTGGCCAGGGCGGGCACTGAAGCTTTCTTT
TRBD1 TRBJ1-6 - TRBV5-4 CASSLGVQGASSYNSPLHF TGTGCCAGCAGCTTGGGAGTACAGGGGGCAAGCTCCTATAATTCACCCCTCCACTTT
TRBD1 TRBJ1-6 - TRBV27 CASSVLGQGNSPLHF TGTGCCAGCAGTGTCCTCGGACAGGGGAATTCACCCCTCCACTTT
- TRBJ1-3 - TRBV5-1 CASSLGLGNTIYF TGCGCCAGCAGCTTGGGACTTGGAAACACCATATATTTT
- TRBJ2-3 - TRBV24-1 CATSDGSTDTQYF TGTGCCACCAGTGATGGGAGCACAGATACGCAGTATTTT
TRBD1 TRBJ1-5 once TRBV9 CASSAGQGESQPQHF TGTGCCAGCAGCGCCGGACAGGGTGAGAGTCAGCCCCAGCATTTT
TRBD1 TRBJ2-5 - TRBV13 CASSQTGTGETQYF TGTGCCAGCAGCCAAACAGGGACAGGAGAGACCCAGTACTTC
TRBD2 TRBJ2-1 - TRBV23-1 CASSHLGVAGGSSVHNEQFF TGCGCCAGCAGTCACCTCGGTGTAGCGGGGGGGTCATCGGTACACAATGAGCAGTTCTTC
- TRBJ1-2 - TRBV5-1 CASSLDQFANYGYTF TGCGCCAGCAGCTTGGACCAGTTTGCTAACTATGGCTACACCTTC
- TRBJ1-5 - TRBV5-6 CASSFSRQEPRQPQHF TGTGCCAGCAGCTTCTCTCGACAGGAGCCTCGGCAGCCCCAGCATTTT
- TRBJ2-2 - TRBV4-3 CASSWGAQNTGELFF TGCGCCAGCAGCTGGGGGGCTCAGAACACCGGGGAGCTGTTTTTT
- TRBJ1-1 - TRBV5-1 CASSLERAGNTEAFF TGCGCCAGCAGCTTGGAAAGGGCGGGAAACACTGAAGCTTTCTTT
- TRBJ2-1 - TRBV9 CASSPQLDVSYNEQFF TGTGCCAGCAGCCCCCAACTAGATGTCTCCTACAATGAGCAGTTCTTC
TRBD1 TRBJ1-5 once TRBV5-1 CASSRDSAGNQPQHF TGCGCCAGCAGCCGGGACAGTGCAGGCAATCAGCCCCAGCATTTT
- TRBJ1-1 few TRBV7-6 CASSLVAGVMNTEAFF TGTGCCAGCAGCTTAGTCGCGGGGGTAATGAACACTGAAGCTTTCTTT
- TRBJ1-1 - TRBV19 CASSMQGRTEAFF TGTGCCAGTAGTATGCAGGGGCGCACTGAAGCTTTCTTT
- TRBJ1-1 few TRBV10-3 CAISESRGAFF TGTGCCATCAGTGAGTCACGGGGGGCTTTCTTT
TRBD2 TRBJ2-1 once TRBV2 CASSLTSGRYNEQFF TGTGCCAGCAGTTTGACTAGCGGGAGGTACAATGAGCAGTTCTTC
- TRBJ1-4 - TRBV12-3/TRBV12-4 CASSSKRSEGGSF TGTGCCAGCAGTTCAAAGAGGTCCGAGGGAGGGTCTTTT
- TRBJ2-3 - TRBV4-2 CASSQPSRTDTQYF TGTGCCAGCAGCCAACCTAGTCGAACAGATACGCAGTATTTT
TRBD1 TRBJ1-1 - TRBV11-3 CASSITGGAEAFF TGTGCCAGCAGTATCACAGGGGGGGCCGAAGCTTTCTTT
- TRBJ1-5 - TRBV7-8 CASSSQGDSNQPQHF TGTGCCAGCAGCTCTCAGGGCGATAGCAATCAGCCCCAGCATTTT
TRBD1 TRBJ2-7 - TRBV6-5 CASSRQGPNSYEQYF TGTGCCAGCAGCAGACAGGGGCCGAATTCCTACGAGCAGTACTTC
- TRBJ1-2 - TRBV11-2 CASSFPMGRRNYGYTF TGTGCCAGCAGCTTTCCTATGGGACGGAGGAACTATGGCTACACCTTC
TRBD1 TRBJ2-7 - TRBV18 CASSPGTGVVYEQYF TGTGCCAGCTCACCAGGGACAGGGGTGGTTTACGAGCAGTACTTC